Many counts were recorded for the clone carrying this T cell receptor (beta chain). The target antigen is unknown. Amplification of the TCR beta CDR3 regions used RNA transcripts (as template). An opening RT-PCR round employed HTBI primers and preceded a second-round multiplex PCR. TCRdb recomputed calls from the multiplex PCR reads with MiXCR, one row per CDR3 protein. The sample gives 340,000 or so distinct CDR3 sequences, roughly 17% of which show up once; over 9% is in the top ten. V lost 5 bases, J lost 0 bases, and 4 bases lay in between. CDR3 length: 12 amino acids. CDR1 MDHEN and CDR2 SYDVKM come from the germline V gene. This sample is drawn from a study of Graves' ophthalmopathy and Graves' hyperthyroidism. Notes on the study in general: Clonotypes were expanded in thyroid at above 0.001 frequency, and most also appeared in blood. At about 69% sensitivity and approximately 72% specificity, the model predicted progression of the ophthalmopathy.

This receptor was taken from an adult man with Graves' ophthalmopathy. J is TRBJ1-2 and V is TRBV28; D is undetermined. The sample was peripheral blood. DNA for the CDR3: TGTGCCAGCAGTAGCACTAACTATGGCTACACCTTC. Encoded protein: CASSSTNYGYTF.